The 2 T cell receptor beta chains presented below share a single source sample, sequenced in a study of T cell responses to AZD1222 COVID-19 vaccine. Assay used: immunoSEQ multiplex PCR; TCRdb lists only in-frame clones, some missing. The repertoire holds approximately 120,000 clones, with around 85% as singletons. The sample in question was peripheral blood, obtained 28 days after the second AZD1222 dose. The source is an adult who received the AZD1222 COVID-19 vaccine.

In the case of this clone: Other DNA sequences in the sample encode the same CDR3. The rearrangement uses TRBV5-1 and TRBJ2-3; D not certain. Looked up from germline, CDR1 is SGHRS and CDR2 is YFSETQ. This CDR3 contains 12 residues. V was cut by 0 bases and J by 4 bases, with 3 bases left in between. The CDR3 spells CASSLAADTQYF. The CDR3 DNA sequence: TGCGCCAGCAGCTTGGCCGCAGATACGCAGTATTTT.

The CDR3 loop is CASRRSSTGVTEAFF. Written as DNA, the CDR3 is TGTGCCAGCAGGCGATCTTCCACAGGGGTAACTGAAGCTTTCTTT. The J gene is TRBJ1-1, the V gene TRBV3-1 (or the pseudogene TRBV3-2); 7 nucleotides match TRBD1. The V gene end was trimmed by 6 bases and the J gene end by 5 bases; junction bases not matched to a gene: 12. CDR1 and CDR2 from the germline V gene are LGHDT and YNNKEL (reference sequence). This CDR3 has 15 amino acids.